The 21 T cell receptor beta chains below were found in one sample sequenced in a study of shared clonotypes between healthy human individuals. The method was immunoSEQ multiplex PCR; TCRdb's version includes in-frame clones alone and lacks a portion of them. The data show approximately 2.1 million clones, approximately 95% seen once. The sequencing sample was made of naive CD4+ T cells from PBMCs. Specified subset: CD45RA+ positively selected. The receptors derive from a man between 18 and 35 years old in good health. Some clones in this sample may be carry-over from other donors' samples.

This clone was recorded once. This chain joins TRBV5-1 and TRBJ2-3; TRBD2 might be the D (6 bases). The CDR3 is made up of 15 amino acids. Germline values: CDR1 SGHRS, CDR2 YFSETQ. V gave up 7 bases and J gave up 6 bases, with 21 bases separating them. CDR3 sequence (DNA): TGCGCCAGCCGTCCGGGAGTGGGGAGTTTGGATACGCAGTATTTT. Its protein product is CASRPGVGSLDTQYF.

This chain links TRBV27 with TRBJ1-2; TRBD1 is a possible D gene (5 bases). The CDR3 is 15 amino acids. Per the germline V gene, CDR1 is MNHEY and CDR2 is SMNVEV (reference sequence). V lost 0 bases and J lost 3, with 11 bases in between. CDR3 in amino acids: CASSLSGGADYGYTF. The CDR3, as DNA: TGTGCCAGCAGTTTATCCGGGGGAGCGGACTATGGCTACACCTTC.

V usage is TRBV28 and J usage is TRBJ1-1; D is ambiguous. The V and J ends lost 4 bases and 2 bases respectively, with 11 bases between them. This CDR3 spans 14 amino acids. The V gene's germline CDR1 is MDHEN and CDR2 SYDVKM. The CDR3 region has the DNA TGTGCCAGCAGTTCGCCTGGGTCAAACACTGAAGCTTTCTTT. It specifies CASSSPGSNTEAFF.

DNA of the CDR3: TGTGCCAGCAGCGCCCTGGGGGCTGGGTACCAAGAGACCCAGTACTTC. It specifies CASSALGAGYQETQYF. V usage is TRBV7-6 and J usage is TRBJ2-5; TRBD1 is a possible D gene (6 bases). Germline CDR1 and CDR2: SGHVS and FNYEAQ. This CDR3 is built from 16 residues. V lost 5 bases, J lost 0 bases, and 16 bases lay in between.

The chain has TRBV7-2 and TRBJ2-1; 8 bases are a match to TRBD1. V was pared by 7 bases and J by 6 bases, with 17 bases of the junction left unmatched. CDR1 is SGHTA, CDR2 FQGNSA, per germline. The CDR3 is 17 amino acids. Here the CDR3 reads CASKDPRRGLGVNEQFF. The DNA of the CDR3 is TGTGCCAGCAAAGATCCTCGCAGGGGGCTGGGAGTCAATGAGCAGTTCTTC.

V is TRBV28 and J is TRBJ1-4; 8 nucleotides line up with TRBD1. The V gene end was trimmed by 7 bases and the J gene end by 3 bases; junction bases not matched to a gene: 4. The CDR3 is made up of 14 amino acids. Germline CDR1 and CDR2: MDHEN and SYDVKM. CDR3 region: CASNQGAPNEKLFF. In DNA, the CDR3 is TGTGCCAGCAACCAGGGGGCCCCTAATGAAAAACTGTTTTTT.

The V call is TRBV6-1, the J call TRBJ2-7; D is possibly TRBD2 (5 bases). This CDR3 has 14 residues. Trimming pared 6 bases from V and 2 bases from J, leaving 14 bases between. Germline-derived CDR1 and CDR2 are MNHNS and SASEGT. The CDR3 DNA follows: TGTGCCAGCAGAATGGGTGGGAGTGCCTACGAGCAGTACTTC. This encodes CASRMGGSAYEQYF.

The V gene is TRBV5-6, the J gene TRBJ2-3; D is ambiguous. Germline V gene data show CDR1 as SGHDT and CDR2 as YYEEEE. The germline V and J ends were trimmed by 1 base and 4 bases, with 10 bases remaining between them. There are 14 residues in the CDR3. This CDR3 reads CASSLHRAADTQYF. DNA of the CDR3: TGTGCCAGCAGCTTGCATCGCGCCGCAGATACGCAGTATTTT.

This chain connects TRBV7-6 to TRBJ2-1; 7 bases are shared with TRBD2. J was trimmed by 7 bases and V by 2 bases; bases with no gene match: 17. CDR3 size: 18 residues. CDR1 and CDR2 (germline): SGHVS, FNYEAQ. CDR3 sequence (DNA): TGTGCCAGCAGCTTATGGTCAGCGGGAAGGGGTTTTTGGAATGAGCAGTTCTTC. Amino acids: CASSLWSAGRGFWNEQFF. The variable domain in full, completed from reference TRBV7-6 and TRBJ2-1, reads GAGVSQSPRYKVTKRGQDVALRCDPISGHVSLYWYRQALGQGPEFLTYFNYEAQQDKSGLPNDRFSAERPEGSISTLTIQRTEQRDSAMYRCASSLWSAGRGFWNEQFFGPGTRLTVL.

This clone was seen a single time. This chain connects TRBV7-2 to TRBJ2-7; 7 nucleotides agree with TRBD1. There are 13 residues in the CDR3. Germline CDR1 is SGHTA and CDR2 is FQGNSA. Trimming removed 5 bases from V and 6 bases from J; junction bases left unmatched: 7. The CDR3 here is CASSNSPGGEQYF. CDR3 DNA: TGTGCCAGCAGCAACTCCCCAGGGGGCGAGCAGTACTTC.

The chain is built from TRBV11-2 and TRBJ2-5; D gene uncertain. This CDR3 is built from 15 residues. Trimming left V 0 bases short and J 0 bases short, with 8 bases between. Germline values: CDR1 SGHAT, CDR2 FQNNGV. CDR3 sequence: CASSLDRGYQETQYF. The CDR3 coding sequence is TGTGCCAGCAGCTTAGATCGAGGTTACCAAGAGACCCAGTACTTC.

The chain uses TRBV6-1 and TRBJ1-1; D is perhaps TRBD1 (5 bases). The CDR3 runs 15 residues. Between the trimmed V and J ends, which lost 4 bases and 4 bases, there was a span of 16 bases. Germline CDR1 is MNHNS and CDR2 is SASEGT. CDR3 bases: TGTGCCAGCAGTGTTCAAAGGGGCAGGAGCACTGAAGCTTTCTTT. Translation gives CASSVQRGRSTEAFF.

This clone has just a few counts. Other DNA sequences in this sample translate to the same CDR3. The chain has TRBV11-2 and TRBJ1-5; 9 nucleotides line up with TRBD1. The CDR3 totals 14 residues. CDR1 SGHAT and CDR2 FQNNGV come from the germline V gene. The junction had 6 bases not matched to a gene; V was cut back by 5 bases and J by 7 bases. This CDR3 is CASSLGQGVQPQHF. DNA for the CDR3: TGTGCCAGCAGCCTGGGACAGGGCGTCCAGCCCCAGCATTTT.

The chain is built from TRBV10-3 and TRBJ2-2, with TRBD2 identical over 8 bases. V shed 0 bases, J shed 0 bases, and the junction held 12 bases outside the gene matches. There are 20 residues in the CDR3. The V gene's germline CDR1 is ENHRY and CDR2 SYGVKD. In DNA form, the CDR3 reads TGTGCCATCAGTGAGTCGGAGCTAGCGGGCAGGAATCCGAACACCGGGGAGCTGTTTTTT. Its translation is CAISESELAGRNPNTGELFF.

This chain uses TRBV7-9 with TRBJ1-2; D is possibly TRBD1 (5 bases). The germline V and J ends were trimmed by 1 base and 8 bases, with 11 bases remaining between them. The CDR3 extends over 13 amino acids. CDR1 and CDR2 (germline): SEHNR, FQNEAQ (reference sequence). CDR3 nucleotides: TGTGCCAGCAGCTTAGTAGGCGGGGCAGGCTACACCTTC. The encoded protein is CASSLVGGAGYTF.

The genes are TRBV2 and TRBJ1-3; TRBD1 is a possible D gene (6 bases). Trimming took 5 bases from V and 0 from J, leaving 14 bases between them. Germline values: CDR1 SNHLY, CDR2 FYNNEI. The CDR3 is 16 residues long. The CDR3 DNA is TGTGCCAGCAGTTTACAGGGAATACCCTCTGGAAACACCATATATTTT. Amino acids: CASSLQGIPSGNTIYF.

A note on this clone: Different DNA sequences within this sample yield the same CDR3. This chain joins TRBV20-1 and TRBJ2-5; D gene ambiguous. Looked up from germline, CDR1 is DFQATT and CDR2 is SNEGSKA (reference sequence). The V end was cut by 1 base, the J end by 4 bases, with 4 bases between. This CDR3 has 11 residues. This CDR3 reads CSARVAETQYF. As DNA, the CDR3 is TGCAGTGCTAGAGTGGCAGAGACCCAGTACTTC.

CDR3 nucleotide sequence: TGCGCCAGCAGTGAGTCGACAAGGGCGAACACTGAAGCTTTCTTT. It codes for CASSESTRANTEAFF. The rearrangement links TRBV10-1 to TRBJ1-1; D unclear. Deletions cut 0 bases from V and 1 base from J, with 9 bases between. The CDR3 has 15 amino acids. From germline, CDR1 is WNHNN and CDR2 SYGVQD (reference sequence).

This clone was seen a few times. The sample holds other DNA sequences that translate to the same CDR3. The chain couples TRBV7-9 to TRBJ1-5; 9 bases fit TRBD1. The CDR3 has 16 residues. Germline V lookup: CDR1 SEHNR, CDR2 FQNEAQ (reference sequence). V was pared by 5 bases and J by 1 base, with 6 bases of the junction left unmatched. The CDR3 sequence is CASSSGTGLSNQPQHF. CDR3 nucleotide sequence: TGTGCCAGCAGCAGCGGGACAGGGCTGAGCAATCAGCCCCAGCATTTT. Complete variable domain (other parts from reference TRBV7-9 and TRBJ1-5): DTGVSQNPRHKITKRGQNVTFRCDPISEHNRLYWYRQTLGQGPEFLTYFQNEAQLEKSRLLSDRFSAERPKGSFSTLEIQRTEQGDSAMYLCASSSGTGLSNQPQHFGDGTRLSIL.

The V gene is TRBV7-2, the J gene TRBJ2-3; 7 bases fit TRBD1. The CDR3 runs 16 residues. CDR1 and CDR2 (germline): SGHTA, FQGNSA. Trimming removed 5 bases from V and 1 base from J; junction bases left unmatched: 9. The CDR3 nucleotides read TGTGCCAGCAGCCTCGGGACAGCACCACGCACAGATACGCAGTATTTT. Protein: CASSLGTAPRTDTQYF.

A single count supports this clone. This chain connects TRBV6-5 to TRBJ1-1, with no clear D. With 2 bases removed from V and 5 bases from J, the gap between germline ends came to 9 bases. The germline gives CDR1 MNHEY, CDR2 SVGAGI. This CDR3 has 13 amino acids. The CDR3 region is CASSYRALTEAFF. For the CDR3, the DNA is TGTGCCAGCAGTTACCGAGCCTTGACTGAAGCTTTCTTT.